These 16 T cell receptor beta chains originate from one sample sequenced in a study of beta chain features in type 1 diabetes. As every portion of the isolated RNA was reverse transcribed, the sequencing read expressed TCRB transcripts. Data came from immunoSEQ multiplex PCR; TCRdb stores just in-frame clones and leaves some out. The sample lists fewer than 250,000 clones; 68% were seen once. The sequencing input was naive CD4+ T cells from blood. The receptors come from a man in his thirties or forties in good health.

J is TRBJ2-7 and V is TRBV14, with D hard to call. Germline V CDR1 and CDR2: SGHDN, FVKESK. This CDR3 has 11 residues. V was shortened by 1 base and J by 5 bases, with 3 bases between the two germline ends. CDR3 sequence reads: CASSQGDEQYF. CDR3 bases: TGTGCCAGCAGCCAAGGCGACGAGCAGTACTTC.

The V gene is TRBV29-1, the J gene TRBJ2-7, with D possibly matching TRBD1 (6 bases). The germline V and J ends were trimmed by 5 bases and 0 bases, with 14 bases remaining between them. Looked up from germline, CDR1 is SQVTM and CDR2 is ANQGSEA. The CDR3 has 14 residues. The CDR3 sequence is CSVQGTGSSYEQYF. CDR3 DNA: TGCAGCGTTCAGGGGACGGGTAGCTCCTACGAGCAGTACTTC.

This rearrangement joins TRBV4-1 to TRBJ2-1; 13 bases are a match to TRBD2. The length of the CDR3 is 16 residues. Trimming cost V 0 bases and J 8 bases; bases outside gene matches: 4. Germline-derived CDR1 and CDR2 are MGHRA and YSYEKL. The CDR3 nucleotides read TGCGCCAGCAGCCAAGATGGGACTAGCGGGACTGATGAGCAGTTCTTC. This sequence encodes CASSQDGTSGTDEQFF.

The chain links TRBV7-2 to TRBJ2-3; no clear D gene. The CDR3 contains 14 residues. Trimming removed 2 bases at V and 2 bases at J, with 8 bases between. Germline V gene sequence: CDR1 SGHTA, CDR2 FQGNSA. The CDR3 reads CASSLLGNTDTQYF. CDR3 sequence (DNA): TGTGCCAGCAGCTTATTGGGGAACACAGATACGCAGTATTTT.

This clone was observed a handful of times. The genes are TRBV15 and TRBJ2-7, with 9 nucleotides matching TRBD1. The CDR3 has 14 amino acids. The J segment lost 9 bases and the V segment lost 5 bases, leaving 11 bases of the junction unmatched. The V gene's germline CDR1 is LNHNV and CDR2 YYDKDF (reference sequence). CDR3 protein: CATSPRQGEGGQYF. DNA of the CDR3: TGTGCCACCAGCCCGCGACAGGGGGAAGGTGGGCAGTACTTC.

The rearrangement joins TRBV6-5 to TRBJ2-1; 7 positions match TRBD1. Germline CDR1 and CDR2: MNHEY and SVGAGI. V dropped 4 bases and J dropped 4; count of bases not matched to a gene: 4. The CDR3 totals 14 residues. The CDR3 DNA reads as TGTGCCAGCAGTTCCGACAGGGAATACAATGAGCAGTTCTTC. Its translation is CASSSDREYNEQFF.

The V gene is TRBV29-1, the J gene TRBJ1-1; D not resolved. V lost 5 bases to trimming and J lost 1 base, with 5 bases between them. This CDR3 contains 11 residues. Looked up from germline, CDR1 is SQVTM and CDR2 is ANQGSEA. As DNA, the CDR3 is TGCAGCGTTTGGGAGAACACTGAAGCTTTCTTT. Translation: CSVWENTEAFF.

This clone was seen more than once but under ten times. The CDR3 coding sequence is TGTGCCTGGAGTAGTAGGGGGGAAGGCTACACCTTC. It encodes CAWSSRGEGYTF. This chain joins TRBV30 and TRBJ1-2, with D perhaps matching TRBD1 (6 bases). CDR1 is GTSNPN, CDR2 SVGIG, per germline (reference sequence). Trimming pared 2 bases from V and 8 bases from J, leaving 12 bases between. The CDR3 is 12 residues long.

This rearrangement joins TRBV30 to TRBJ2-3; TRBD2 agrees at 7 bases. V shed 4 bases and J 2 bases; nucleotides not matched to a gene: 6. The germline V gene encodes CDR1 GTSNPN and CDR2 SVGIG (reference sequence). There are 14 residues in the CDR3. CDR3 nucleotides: TGTGCCTGGACGCGGGGGATCTCCACAGATACGCAGTATTTT. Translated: CAWTRGISTDTQYF.

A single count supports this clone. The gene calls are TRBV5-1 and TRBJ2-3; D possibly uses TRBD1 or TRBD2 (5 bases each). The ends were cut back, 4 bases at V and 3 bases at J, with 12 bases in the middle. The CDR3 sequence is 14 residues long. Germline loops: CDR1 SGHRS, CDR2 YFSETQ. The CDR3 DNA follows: TGCGCCAGCAGCCTAGGGGAGATGACAGATACGCAGTATTTT. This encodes CASSLGEMTDTQYF.

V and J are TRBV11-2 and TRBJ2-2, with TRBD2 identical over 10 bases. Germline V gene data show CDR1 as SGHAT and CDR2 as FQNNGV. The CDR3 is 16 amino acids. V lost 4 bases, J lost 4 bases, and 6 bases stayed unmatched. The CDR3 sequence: CASSSLAGASTGELFF. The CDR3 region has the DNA TGTGCCAGCAGCTCTCTAGCGGGAGCGTCCACCGGGGAGCTGTTTTTT.

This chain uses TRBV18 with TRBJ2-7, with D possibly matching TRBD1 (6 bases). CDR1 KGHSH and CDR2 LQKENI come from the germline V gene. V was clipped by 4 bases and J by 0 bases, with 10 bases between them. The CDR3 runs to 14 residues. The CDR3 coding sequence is TGTGCCAGCTCACGACAGGCTAGCTCCTACGAGCAGTACTTC. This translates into CASSRQASSYEQYF.

CDR3 sequence (DNA): TGTGCCAGCAGCTTTGGGACAGGGGCTCCCTTTAGGGAGACCCAGTACTTC. It specifies CASSFGTGAPFRETQYF. The V gene is TRBV7-6, the J gene TRBJ2-5; the match to TRBD1 covers 10 bases. Germline V gives CDR1 SGHVS, CDR2 FNYEAQ. The ends lost 3 bases at V and 5 bases at J; junction bases unmatched: 12. The CDR3 loop spans 17 amino acids.

The CDR3 nucleotides are TGTGCCAGCAGCTTAGCTTGGTCCTCCTACAATGAGCAGTTCTTC. This gives the protein CASSLAWSSYNEQFF. The chain uses TRBV7-2 and TRBJ2-1; no firm D call. The CDR3 covers 15 residues. The ends were cut back, 0 bases at V and 0 bases at J, with 6 bases in the middle. From germline, CDR1 is SGHTA and CDR2 FQGNSA. Full variable domain (rest looked up from reference TRBV7-2 and TRBJ2-1): GAGVSQSPSNKVTEKGKDVELRCDPISGHTALYWYRQSLGQGLEFLIYFQGNSAPDKSGLPSDRFSAERTGGSVSTLTIQRTQQEDSAVYLCASSLAWSSYNEQFFGPGTRLTVL.

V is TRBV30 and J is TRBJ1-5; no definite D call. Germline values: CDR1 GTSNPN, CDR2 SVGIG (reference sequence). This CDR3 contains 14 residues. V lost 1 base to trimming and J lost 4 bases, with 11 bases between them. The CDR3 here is CAWSALSWNQPQHF. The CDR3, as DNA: TGTGCCTGGAGTGCCCTTAGTTGGAATCAGCCCCAGCATTTT.

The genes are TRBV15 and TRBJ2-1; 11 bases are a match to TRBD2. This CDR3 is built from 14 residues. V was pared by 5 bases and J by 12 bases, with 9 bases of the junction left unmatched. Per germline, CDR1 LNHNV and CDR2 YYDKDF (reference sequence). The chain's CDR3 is CATSPRTSGYVQFF. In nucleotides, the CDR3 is TGTGCCACCAGCCCCCGGACTAGCGGGTATGTGCAGTTCTTC.